This section outlines one T cell receptor beta chain sequence together with its context. Antigen: not known. The V end was cut by 2 bases, the J end by 5 bases, with 3 bases between. Germline loops: CDR1 SQVTM, CDR2 ANQGSEA. The CDR3 extends over 10 amino acids. This entry is derived from a study of early T cells in non-severe SARS-CoV-2 infection. Overall study results and limits: Sequences matched to VDJdb favored anti-spike CD8 responses, while private and CD4 specificities were missed.

TCRdb independently ran MiXCR on the 5' RACE reads; one entry per CDR3 protein. The sample carries 90,000 to 120,000 distinct CDR3 sequences, about 12% recorded once. This TCR came from an adult who was a healthcare worker with PCR-confirmed SARS-CoV-2 infection or an uninfected control (not recorded which). Sequencing input: whole blood. The chain has TRBV29-1 and TRBJ2-5; D is uncertain. The CDR3 reads CSVEMETQYF. The CDR3 nucleotides read TGCAGCGTTGAAATGGAGACCCAGTACTTC.